The rows below give T cell receptor beta chains drawn from one sample of a study of shared clonotypes between healthy human individuals. Repertoires were generated with immunoSEQ multiplex PCR, while TCRdb's copy carries only in-frame clones and drops some. The top ten hold over 0.095% of the sample, which has more than 500,000 clones, 85% to 95% seen once. Sample: naive CD8+ T cells sorted from blood. All receptors come from a woman aged 25 to 45 in good health. Both conserved end residues are part of each CDR3. A D gene is named only where the DNA matches it firmly. Rows may omit the clone size; those that give it use once, few, many or a size class.

size	length	V	J	D	DNA	CDR3
-	15	TRBV13	TRBJ1-2	-	TGTGCCAGCAGCCCCCGGGGCACCTCAGCCTATGGCTACACCTTC	CASSPRGTSAYGYTF
-	15	TRBV28	TRBJ2-1	TRBD2	TGTGCCAGCAGATCCGGGACTAGCTCCTACAATGAGCAGTTCTTC	CASRSGTSSYNEQFF
-	15	TRBV7-9	TRBJ2-7	-	TGTGCCAGCAGCTTAGGACGTATTCGATCCGGAGAGCAGTACTTC	CASSLGRIRSGEQYF
once	15	TRBV2	TRBJ2-1	TRBD2	TGTGCCAGCAGTGAATATGTTAGCGGGAGCTATGAGCAGTTCTTC	CASSEYVSGSYEQFF
-	13	TRBV27	TRBJ2-7	TRBD2	TGTGCCAGCAGGGGACTAGCGTTTTACGAGCAGTACTTC	CASRGLAFYEQYF
-	16	TRBV9	TRBJ1-3	TRBD1	TGTGCCAGCAGCGCCTACAGGGGTTTAGCTGGAAACACCATATATTTT	CASSAYRGLAGNTIYF
-	16	TRBV19	TRBJ1-5	TRBD1	TGTGCCAGTACCGGGACAGGCGAGAATAGCAATCAGCCCCAGCATTTT	CASTGTGENSNQPQHF
-	15	TRBV5-6	TRBJ2-5	TRBD2	TGTGCCAGCAGTTCCGGGACTACTTCCCAAGAGACCCAGTACTTC	CASSSGTTSQETQYF
-	14	TRBV5-4	TRBJ2-7	-	TGTGCCAGCAGCTCGGCCGGGAGTTCCTACGAGCAGTACTTC	CASSSAGSSYEQYF
once	13	TRBV11-1	TRBJ2-7	TRBD1	TGTGCCAGCAGCTTAGGAGACAGGGACGAGCAGTACTTC	CASSLGDRDEQYF
-	17	TRBV15	TRBJ2-1	-	TGTGCCACCAGCAGAGATCGGCGCGGGATCTCCTACAATGAGCAGTTCTTC	CATSRDRRGISYNEQFF
-	15	TRBV9	TRBJ1-1	-	TGTGCCAGCAGCAATTCTCCGGTAGGGTACACTGAAGCTTTCTTT	CASSNSPVGYTEAFF
-	17	TRBV2	TRBJ1-3	-	TGTGCCAGCAGTGAAGCGCATCCGCGGTTATCTGGAAACACCATATATTTT	CASSEAHPRLSGNTIYF
-	11	TRBV29-1	TRBJ2-1	-	TGCAGCGTTGGTAGATACAATGAGCAGTTCTTC	CSVGRYNEQFF
-	16	TRBV4-2	TRBJ2-7	TRBD2	TGTGCCAGCAGCCCTATTGGTCTAGCGGGAGTGACCGAGCAGTACTTC	CASSPIGLAGVTEQYF
-	16	TRBV19	TRBJ2-1	-	TGTGCCAGTGGACGGTTAGACCCCCTCGTCTACAATGAGCAGTTCTTC	CASGRLDPLVYNEQFF
once	13	TRBV5-1	TRBJ2-1	-	TGCGCCAGCAGCTTGGACTTATACAATGAGCAGTTCTTC	CASSLDLYNEQFF
once	17	TRBV5-8	TRBJ2-3	TRBD2	TGTGCCAGCAGCTTGCGCTCCGGGAGGCCCGGGACAGATACGCAGTATTTT	CASSLRSGRPGTDTQYF
-	12	TRBV27	TRBJ1-5	-	TGTGCCAGCAGTTCGGGGGGTCAGCCCCAGCATTTT	CASSSGGQPQHF
-	15	TRBV7-2	TRBJ2-7	-	TGTGCCAGCAGCTTAGCCGGCTACCGAGCCGACGAGCAGTACTTC	CASSLAGYRADEQYF
-	15	TRBV19	TRBJ2-1	-	TGTGCCAGTAGTATCCTAGCCAGTACCCACAATGAGCAGTTCTTC	CASSILASTHNEQFF
-	13	TRBV19	TRBJ2-7	-	TGTGCCAGTAGGGGGACATTTAGTGACGAGCAGTACTTC	CASRGTFSDEQYF
-	16	TRBV29-1	TRBJ2-6	TRBD1	TGCAGCGTTGAACACCACAGGGGCTCTGGGGCCAACGTCCTGACTTTC	CSVEHHRGSGANVLTF
-	12	TRBV27	TRBJ2-7	TRBD1	TGTGCCAGCAGAAAGGGGGCGAACGAGCAGTACTTC	CASRKGANEQYF
-	13	TRBV5-6	TRBJ2-1	-	TGTGCCAGCAGCTCAGGACTCTACAATGAGCAGTTCTTC	CASSSGLYNEQFF
-	15	TRBV7-2	TRBJ2-7	TRBD2	TGTGCCAGCAGCACACCCGCGGGAGGGCGGTACGAGCAGTACTTC	CASSTPAGGRYEQYF
-	16	TRBV28	TRBJ2-1	-	TGTGCCAGCAGCTCCTCGAGGGAGGAGGGATACAATGAGCAGTTCTTC	CASSSSREEGYNEQFF
-	12	TRBV13	TRBJ1-2	-	TGTGCCAGCAGCCCAGGCCCGGGGGGCTACACCTTC	CASSPGPGGYTF
-	14	TRBV7-9	TRBJ2-1	-	TGTGCCAGCATCCTCCGGGACTCCGACAATGAGCAGTTCTTC	CASILRDSDNEQFF
-	11	TRBV28	TRBJ1-1	-	TGTGCCAGCAGTTTTTTTTCTGAAGCTTTCTTT	CASSFFSEAFF
-	13	TRBV29-1	TRBJ2-7	-	TGCAGCGTTGCCGACAGCGTAACCTACGAGCAGTACTTC	CSVADSVTYEQYF
-	17	TRBV5-1	TRBJ2-5	-	TGCGCCAGCAGCGTCTCCGGGACACCGATCCCCGAGGAGACCCAGTACTTC	CASSVSGTPIPEETQYF
once	16	TRBV28	TRBJ1-6	-	TGTGCCAGCAGTTTAGAAGGGGTTTCTGATAATTCACCCCTCCACTTT	CASSLEGVSDNSPLHF
-	15	TRBV11-2	TRBJ1-1	-	TGTGCCAGCAGCTTAGCTCTGTTAGGGTACGGCGAAGCTTTCTTT	CASSLALLGYGEAFF
-	17	TRBV7-9	TRBJ2-6	-	TGTGCCAGCAGCACTGTTTCGGGGTACTCTGGGGCCAACGTCCTGACTTTC	CASSTVSGYSGANVLTF
-	16	TRBV13	TRBJ2-7	TRBD2	TGTGCCAGCAGCTTAGGGACTAGCGGGTCTTCCTACGAGCAGTACTTC	CASSLGTSGSSYEQYF
once	13	TRBV6-5	TRBJ2-7	-	TGTGCCACTAGAGGCGGGCGATTCTACGAGCAGTACTTC	CATRGGRFYEQYF
-	13	TRBV28	TRBJ1-4	-	TGTGCCAGCAGTCCACAGGCCAACGAAAAACTGTTTTTT	CASSPQANEKLFF
-	17	TRBV11-3	TRBJ2-7	-	TGTGCCAGCAGCTTAGTCCCGGACAATCTAGTTCACTACGAGCAGTACTTC	CASSLVPDNLVHYEQYF
-	15	TRBV6-6	TRBJ2-5	TRBD1	TGTGCCAGCAGTTATCAGACAGGGATAGAGAGGACCCAGTACTTC	CASSYQTGIERTQYF
-	13	TRBV2	TRBJ2-3	TRBD2	TGTGCCAAACGGGAGCGGGACACAGATACGCAGTATTTT	CAKRERDTDTQYF
-	13	TRBV7-8	TRBJ2-3	-	TGTGCCAGCAGCTTAGATCTCACAGATACGCAGTATTTT	CASSLDLTDTQYF
-	12	TRBV13	TRBJ2-1	TRBD2	TGTGCCAGCAGCTCCACTAGCGGAAAGCAGTTCTTC	CASSSTSGKQFF
-	15	TRBV7-9	TRBJ2-2	-	TGTGCCAGCAGCTCCCGTCGAGCGGGCACCGGGGAGCTGTTTTTT	CASSSRRAGTGELFF
-	14	TRBV28	TRBJ2-7	-	TGTGCCAGCAGCCCTATCGGGAAGTCCTACGAGCAGTACTTC	CASSPIGKSYEQYF
-	16	TRBV9	TRBJ2-1	-	TGTGCCAGCAGCGCCCCTCCTGAAAGCTCCTACAATGAGCAGTTCTTC	CASSAPPESSYNEQFF
-	18	TRBV7-9	TRBJ1-1	-	TGTGCCAGCAGCTTAGAAGTTCTCGATTTGAGGGTATTATCTGAAGCTTTCTTT	CASSLEVLDLRVLSEAFF
-	15	TRBV4-1	TRBJ2-7	-	TGCGCCAGCAGCCAAGAGTGGTTAGGAGGGTACGAGCAGTACTTC	CASSQEWLGGYEQYF
-	14	TRBV5-6	TRBJ2-7	TRBD2	TGTGCCAGCAGCTTGGGACTAGCCGACTACGAGCAGTACTTC	CASSLGLADYEQYF
-	16	TRBV27	TRBJ1-2	-	TGTGCCAGCAGTTTCGGCATGTCCAGGGCTGGCTATGGCTACACCTTC	CASSFGMSRAGYGYTF
-	15	TRBV4-1	TRBJ2-7	-	TGCGCCAGCAGCCAAGTTAGGGCAGGGAGCTACGAGCAGTACTTC	CASSQVRAGSYEQYF
once	14	TRBV30	TRBJ2-5	TRBD2	TGTGCCTGGAGTATTACTAGCGGGTTGGGGGAGCAGTACTTC	CAWSITSGLGEQYF
-	13	TRBV11-2	TRBJ2-7	-	TGTGCCAGCAGCTCGAAGGGGGAAGAAGGGCAGTACTTC	CASSSKGEEGQYF
-	15	TRBV13	TRBJ1-5	-	TGTGCCAGCAGCTTAGGCCTAACCGGTAATCAGCCCCAGCATTTT	CASSLGLTGNQPQHF
-	19	TRBV2	TRBJ2-3	-	TGTGCCAGCAGTGAAACCCCGCTCTTACTAGGACCCTTGAGAGATACGCAGTATTTT	CASSETPLLLGPLRDTQYF
-	14	TRBV28	TRBJ2-2	-	TGTGCCAGCAGTTTACTCCGGAACACCGGGGAGCTGTTTTTT	CASSLLRNTGELFF
-	15	TRBV6-4	TRBJ1-5	-	TGTGCCAGCTCCCCCCTGGTACATCCCGAACAGCCCCAGCATTTT	CASSPLVHPEQPQHF
-	14	TRBV7-9	TRBJ1-1	-	TGTGCCAGCAGCTTAGTACAGGGGAACACTGAAGCTTTCTTT	CASSLVQGNTEAFF
-	15	TRBV14	TRBJ2-1	TRBD1	TGTGCCAGCAGCGCCCGGGACAGAACCTACAATGAGCAGTTCTTC	CASSARDRTYNEQFF
-	15	TRBV28	TRBJ1-3	-	TGTGCCAGCAGTTTAGGGGGGCCTACTGGAAACACCATATATTTT	CASSLGGPTGNTIYF